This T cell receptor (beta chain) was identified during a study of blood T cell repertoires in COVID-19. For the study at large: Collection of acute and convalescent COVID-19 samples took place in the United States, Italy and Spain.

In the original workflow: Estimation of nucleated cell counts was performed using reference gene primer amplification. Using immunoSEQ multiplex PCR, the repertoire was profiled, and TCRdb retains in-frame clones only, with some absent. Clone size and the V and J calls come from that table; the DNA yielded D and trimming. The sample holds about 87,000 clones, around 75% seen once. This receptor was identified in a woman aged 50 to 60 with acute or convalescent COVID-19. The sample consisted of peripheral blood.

CDR3 sequence: CASSLQGGTAPLHF. The CDR3 nucleotides read TGTGCCAGTTCCCTCCAGGGGGGAACGGCACCCCTCCACTTT. The genes are TRBV19 and TRBJ1-6; 7 nucleotides match TRBD1. The germline gives CDR1 LNHDA, CDR2 SQIVND (reference sequence). The CDR3 spans 14 residues. V shed 8 bases, J shed 11 bases, and the junction held 12 bases outside the gene matches.